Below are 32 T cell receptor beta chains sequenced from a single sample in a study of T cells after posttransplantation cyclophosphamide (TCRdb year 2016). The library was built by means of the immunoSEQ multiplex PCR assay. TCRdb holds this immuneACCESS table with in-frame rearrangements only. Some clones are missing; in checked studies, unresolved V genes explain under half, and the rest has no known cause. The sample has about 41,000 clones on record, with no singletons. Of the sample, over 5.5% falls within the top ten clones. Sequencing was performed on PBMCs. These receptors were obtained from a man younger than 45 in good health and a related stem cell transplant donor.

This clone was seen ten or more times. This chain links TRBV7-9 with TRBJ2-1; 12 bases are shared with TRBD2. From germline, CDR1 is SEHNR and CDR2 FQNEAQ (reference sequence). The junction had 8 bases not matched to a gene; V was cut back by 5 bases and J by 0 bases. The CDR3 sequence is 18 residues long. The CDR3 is CASSPGLAGTSSYNEQFF. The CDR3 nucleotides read TGTGCCAGCAGCCCCGGACTAGCGGGAACCAGCTCCTACAATGAGCAGTTCTTC.

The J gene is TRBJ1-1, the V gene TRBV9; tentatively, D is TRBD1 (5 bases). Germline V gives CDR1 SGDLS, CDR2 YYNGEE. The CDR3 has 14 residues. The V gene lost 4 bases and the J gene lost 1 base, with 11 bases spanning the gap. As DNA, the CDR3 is TGTGCCAGCAGCTCGCGACAGTCGAACACTGAAGCTTTCTTT. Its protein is CASSSRQSNTEAFF.

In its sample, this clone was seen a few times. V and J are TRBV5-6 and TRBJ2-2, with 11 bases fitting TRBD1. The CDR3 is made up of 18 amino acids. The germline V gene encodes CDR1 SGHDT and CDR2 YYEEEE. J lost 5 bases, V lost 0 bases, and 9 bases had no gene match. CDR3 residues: CASSLVLSGQGVTGELFF. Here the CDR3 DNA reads TGTGCCAGCAGCTTGGTTTTGTCGGGACAGGGGGTAACCGGGGAGCTGTTTTTT.

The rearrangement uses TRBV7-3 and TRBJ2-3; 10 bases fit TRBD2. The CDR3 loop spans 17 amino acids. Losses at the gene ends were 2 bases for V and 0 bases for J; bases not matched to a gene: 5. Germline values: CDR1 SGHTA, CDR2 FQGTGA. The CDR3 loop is CASSLERGGLSTDTQYF. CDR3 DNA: TGTGCCAGCAGCTTAGAGCGGGGGGGCCTCAGCACAGATACGCAGTATTTT.

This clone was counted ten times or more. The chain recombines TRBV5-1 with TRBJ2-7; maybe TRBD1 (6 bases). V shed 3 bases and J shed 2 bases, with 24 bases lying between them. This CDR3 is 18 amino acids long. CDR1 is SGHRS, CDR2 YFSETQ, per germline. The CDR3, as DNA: TGCGCCAGCAGCTATGACCTACAGGGAGAGGGGGAAACCTACGAGCAGTACTTC. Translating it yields CASSYDLQGEGETYEQYF.

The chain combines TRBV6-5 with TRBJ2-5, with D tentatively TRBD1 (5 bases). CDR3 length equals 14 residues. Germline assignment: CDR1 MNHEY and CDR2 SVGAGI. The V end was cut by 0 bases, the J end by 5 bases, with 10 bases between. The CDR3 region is CASSYSRNRETQYF. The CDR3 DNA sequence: TGTGCCAGCAGTTACTCGCGAAACAGGGAGACCCAGTACTTC.

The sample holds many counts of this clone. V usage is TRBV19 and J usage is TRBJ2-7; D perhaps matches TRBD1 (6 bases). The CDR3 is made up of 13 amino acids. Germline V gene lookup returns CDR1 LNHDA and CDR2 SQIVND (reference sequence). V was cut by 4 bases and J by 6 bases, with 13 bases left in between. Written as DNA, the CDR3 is TGTGCCAGTAGTACACTAATACAGGGCGAGCAGTACTTC. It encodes CASSTLIQGEQYF.

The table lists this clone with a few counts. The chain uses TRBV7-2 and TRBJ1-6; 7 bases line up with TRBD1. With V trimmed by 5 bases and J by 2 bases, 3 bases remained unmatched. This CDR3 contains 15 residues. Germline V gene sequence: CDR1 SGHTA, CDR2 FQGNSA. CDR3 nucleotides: TGTGCCAGCAGCCAAGACAGGGCCTATAATTCACCCCTCCACTTT. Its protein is CASSQDRAYNSPLHF.

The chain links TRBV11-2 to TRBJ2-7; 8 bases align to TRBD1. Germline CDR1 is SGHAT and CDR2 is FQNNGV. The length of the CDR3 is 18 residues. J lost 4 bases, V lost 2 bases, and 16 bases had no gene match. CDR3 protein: CASSLSGRGQGNPYEQYF. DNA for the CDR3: TGTGCCAGCAGCTTATCAGGCCGAGGACAGGGAAACCCGTACGAGCAGTACTTC.

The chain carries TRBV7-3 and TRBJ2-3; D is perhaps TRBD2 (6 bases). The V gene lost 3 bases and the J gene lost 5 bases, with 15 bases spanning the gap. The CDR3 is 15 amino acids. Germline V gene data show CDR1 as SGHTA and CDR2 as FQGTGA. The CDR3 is CASSFQGGLGDTQYF. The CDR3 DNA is TGTGCCAGCAGCTTTCAGGGAGGCCTCGGAGATACGCAGTATTTT.

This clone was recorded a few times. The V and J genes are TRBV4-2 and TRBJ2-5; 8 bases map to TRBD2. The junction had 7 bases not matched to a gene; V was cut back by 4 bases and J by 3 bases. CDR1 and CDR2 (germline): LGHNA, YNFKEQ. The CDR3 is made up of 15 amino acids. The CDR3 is CASSPRLAMKETQYF. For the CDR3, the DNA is TGTGCCAGCAGCCCAAGACTAGCGATGAAAGAGACCCAGTACTTC.

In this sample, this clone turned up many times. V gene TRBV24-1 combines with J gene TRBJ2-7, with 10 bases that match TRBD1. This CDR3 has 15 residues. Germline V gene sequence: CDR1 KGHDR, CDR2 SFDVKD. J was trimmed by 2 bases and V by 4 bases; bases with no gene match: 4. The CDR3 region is CATSDTGTGAYEQYF. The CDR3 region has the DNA TGTGCCACCAGTGACACCGGGACAGGGGCCTACGAGCAGTACTTC.

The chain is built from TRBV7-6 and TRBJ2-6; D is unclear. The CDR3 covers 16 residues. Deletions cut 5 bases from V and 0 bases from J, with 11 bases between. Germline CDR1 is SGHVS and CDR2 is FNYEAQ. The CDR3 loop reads CASSQEQSSGANVLTF. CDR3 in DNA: TGTGCCAGCAGCCAAGAACAGAGCTCTGGGGCCAACGTCCTGACTTTC.

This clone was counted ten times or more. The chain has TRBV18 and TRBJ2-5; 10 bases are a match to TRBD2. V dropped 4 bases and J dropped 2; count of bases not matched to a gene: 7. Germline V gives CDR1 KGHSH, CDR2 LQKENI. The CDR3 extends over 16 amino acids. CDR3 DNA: TGTGCCAGCTCACAAATGAGCGGGGGGGCTCAAGAGACCCAGTACTTC. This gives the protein CASSQMSGGAQETQYF.

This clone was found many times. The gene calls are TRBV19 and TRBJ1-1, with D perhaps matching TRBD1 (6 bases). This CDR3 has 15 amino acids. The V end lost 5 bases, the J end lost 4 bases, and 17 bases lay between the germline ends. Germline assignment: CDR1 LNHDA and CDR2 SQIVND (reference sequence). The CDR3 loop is CASSSSTGLSTEAFF. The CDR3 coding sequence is TGTGCCAGTAGTTCTTCGACAGGATTGTCCACTGAAGCTTTCTTT.

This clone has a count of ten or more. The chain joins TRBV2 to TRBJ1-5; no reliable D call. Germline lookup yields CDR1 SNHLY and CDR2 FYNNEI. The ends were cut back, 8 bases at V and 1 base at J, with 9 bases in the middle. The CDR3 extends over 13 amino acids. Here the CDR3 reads CASSVMSNQPQHF. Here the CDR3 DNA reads TGTGCCAGCTCAGTGATGAGCAATCAGCCCCAGCATTTT.

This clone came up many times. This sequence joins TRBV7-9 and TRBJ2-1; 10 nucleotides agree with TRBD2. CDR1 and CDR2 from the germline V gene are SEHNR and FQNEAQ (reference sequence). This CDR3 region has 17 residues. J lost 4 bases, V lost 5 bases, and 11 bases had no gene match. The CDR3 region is CASSPGASGGVYNEQFF. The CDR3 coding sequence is TGTGCCAGCAGCCCAGGCGCTAGCGGGGGCGTGTACAATGAGCAGTTCTTC.

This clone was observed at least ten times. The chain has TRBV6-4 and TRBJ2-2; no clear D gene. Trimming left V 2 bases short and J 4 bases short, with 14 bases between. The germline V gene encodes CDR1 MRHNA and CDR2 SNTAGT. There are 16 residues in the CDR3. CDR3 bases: TGTGCCAGCAGTGACGAAGAGCCGGTTGTCACCGGGGAGCTGTTTTTT. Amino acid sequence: CASSDEEPVVTGELFF.

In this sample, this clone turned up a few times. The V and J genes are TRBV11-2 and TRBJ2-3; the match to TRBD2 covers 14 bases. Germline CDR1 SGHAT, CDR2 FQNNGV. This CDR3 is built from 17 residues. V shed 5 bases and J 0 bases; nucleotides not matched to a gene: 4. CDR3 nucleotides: TGTGCCAGCAGCCGTAGGACTAGCGGGGGGAGCACAGATACGCAGTATTTT. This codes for CASSRRTSGGSTDTQYF.

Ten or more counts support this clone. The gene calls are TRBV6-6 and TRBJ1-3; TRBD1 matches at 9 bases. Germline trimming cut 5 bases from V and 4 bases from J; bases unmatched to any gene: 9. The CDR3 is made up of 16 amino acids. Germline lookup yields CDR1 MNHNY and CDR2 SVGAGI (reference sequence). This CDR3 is CASSRRQGERGNTIYF. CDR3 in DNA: TGTGCCAGCAGTCGGCGACAGGGGGAGCGAGGAAACACCATATATTTT.

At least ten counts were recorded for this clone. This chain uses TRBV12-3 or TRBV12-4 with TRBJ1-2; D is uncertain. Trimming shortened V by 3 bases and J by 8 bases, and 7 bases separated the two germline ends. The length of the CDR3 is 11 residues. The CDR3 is CASSFSGGYTF. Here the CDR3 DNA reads TGTGCCAGCAGTTTCTCCGGGGGCTACACCTTC.

CDR3 region: CASSRSPGLQETQYF. The CDR3, as DNA: TGTGCCAGCAGCCGTTCCCCGGGACTACAAGAGACCCAGTACTTC. The V and J genes are TRBV7-3 and TRBJ2-5, with 7 positions matching TRBD2. The CDR3 runs to 15 residues. The germline CDR1 and CDR2 sequences are SGHTA and FQGTGA. After removal of 5 bases from V and 2 bases from J, the junction contained 8 bases not matched to a gene.

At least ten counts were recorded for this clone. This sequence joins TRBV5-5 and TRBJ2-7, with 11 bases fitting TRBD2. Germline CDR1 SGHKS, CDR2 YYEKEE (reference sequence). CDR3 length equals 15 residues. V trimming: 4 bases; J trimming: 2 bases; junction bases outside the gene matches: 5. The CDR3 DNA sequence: TGTGCCAGCAGCGGAGGGACTAGCGGTACCTACGAGCAGTACTTC. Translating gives CASSGGTSGTYEQYF.

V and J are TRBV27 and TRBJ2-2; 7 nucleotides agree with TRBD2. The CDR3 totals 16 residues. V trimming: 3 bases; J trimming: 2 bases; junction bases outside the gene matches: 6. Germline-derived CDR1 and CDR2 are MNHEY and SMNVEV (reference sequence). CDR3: CASSLGLAVNTGELFF. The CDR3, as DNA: TGTGCCAGCAGTTTGGGGCTAGCGGTTAACACCGGGGAGCTGTTTTTT.

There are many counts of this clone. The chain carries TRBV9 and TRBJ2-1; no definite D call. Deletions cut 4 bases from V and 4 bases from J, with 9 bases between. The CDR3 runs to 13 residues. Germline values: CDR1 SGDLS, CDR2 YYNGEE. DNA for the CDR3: TGTGCCAGCAGCTTGCTAGTATACAATGAGCAGTTCTTC. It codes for CASSLLVYNEQFF.

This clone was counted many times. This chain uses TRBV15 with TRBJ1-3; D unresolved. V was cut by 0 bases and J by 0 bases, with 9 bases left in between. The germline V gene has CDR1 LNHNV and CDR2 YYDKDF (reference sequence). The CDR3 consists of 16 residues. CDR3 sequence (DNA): TGTGCCACCAGCAGAGACGGTCCAGGCTCTGGAAACACCATATATTTT. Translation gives CATSRDGPGSGNTIYF. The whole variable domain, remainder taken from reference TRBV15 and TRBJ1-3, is DAMVIQNPRYQVTQFGKPVTLSCSQTLNHNVMYWYQQKSSQAPKLLFHYYDKDFNNEADTPDNFQSRRPNTSFCFLDIRSPGLGDTAMYLCATSRDGPGSGNTIYFGEGSWLTVV.

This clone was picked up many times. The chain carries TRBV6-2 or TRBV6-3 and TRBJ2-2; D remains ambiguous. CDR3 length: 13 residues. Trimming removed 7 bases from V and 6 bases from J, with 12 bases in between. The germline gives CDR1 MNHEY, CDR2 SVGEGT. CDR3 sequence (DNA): TGTGCCAGCACCCAGACTGAGGCCGGGGAGCTGTTTTTT. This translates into CASTQTEAGELFF.

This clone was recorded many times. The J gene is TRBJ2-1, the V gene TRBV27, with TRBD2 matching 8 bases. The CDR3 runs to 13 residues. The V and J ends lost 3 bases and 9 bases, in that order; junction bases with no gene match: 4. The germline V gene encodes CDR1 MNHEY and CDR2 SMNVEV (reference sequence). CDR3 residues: CASSFRGGGEQFF. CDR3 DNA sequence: TGTGCCAGCAGTTTCCGGGGGGGTGGTGAGCAGTTCTTC.

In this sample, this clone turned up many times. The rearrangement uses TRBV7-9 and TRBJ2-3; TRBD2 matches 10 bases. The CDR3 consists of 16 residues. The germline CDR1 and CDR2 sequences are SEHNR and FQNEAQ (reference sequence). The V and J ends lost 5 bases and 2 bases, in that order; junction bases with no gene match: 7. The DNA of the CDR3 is TGTGCCAGCAGCACCACTAGCGGGGACCCCACAGATACGCAGTATTTT. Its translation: CASSTTSGDPTDTQYF.

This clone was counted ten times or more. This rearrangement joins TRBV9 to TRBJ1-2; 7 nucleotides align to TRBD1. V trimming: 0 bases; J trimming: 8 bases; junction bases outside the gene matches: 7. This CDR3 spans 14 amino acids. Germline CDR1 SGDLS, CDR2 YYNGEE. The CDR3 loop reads CASSVATTGHGYTF. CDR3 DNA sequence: TGTGCCAGCAGCGTAGCTACGACAGGGCACGGCTACACCTTC. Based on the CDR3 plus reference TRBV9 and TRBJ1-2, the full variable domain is DSGVTQTPKHLITATGQRVTLRCSPRSGDLSVYWYQQSLDQGLQFLIQYYNGEERAKGNILERFSAQQFPDLHSELNLSSLELGDSALYFCASSVATTGHGYTFGSGTRLTVV.

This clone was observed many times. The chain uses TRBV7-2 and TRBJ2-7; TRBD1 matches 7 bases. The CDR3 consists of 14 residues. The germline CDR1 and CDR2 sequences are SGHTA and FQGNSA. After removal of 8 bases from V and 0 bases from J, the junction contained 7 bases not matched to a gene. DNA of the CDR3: TGTGCCAGCCTACCCCGGGACAGCTCCTACGAGCAGTACTTC. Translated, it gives CASLPRDSSYEQYF.

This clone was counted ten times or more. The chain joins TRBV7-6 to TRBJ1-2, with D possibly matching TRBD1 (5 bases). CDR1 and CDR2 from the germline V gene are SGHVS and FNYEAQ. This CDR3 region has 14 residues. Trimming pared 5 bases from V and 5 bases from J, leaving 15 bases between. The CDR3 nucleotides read TGTGCCAGCAGCCCTTCCACAGGTCTGTATGGCTACACCTTC. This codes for CASSPSTGLYGYTF.